These 32 T cell receptor beta chains share one sample of origin, sequenced in a study of STAT5B mutations in CD4+ large granular lymphocyte leukemia. Generated by immunoSEQ multiplex PCR, the TCRdb table keeps only in-frame clones and is missing some. The table shows 30,000 to 40,000 clones, with 75% to 85% occurring only once. The specimen was CD4+ T cells from blood buffy coats. The receptors were sampled from a human donor in good health.

V usage is TRBV29-1 and J usage is TRBJ1-3; 9 bases are shared with TRBD1. J gave up 2 bases and V 8 bases, and 7 bases lay outside the gene matches. The CDR3 extends over 14 amino acids. Germline assignment: CDR1 SQVTM and CDR2 ANQGSEA. In nucleotides, the CDR3 is TGCAGCTTTTCACAGGGGGCGGCTGGAAACACCATATATTTT. Its protein is CSFSQGAAGNTIYF. The full variable domain, with the rest looked up from reference TRBV29-1 and TRBJ1-3, is SAVISQKPSRDICQRGTSLTIQCQVDSQVTMMFWYRQQPGQSLTLIATANQGSEATYESGFVIDKFPISRPNLTFSTLTVSNMSPEDSSIYLCSFSQGAAGNTIYFGEGSWLTVV.

The chain uses TRBV27 and TRBJ2-7; D perhaps matches TRBD1 (6 bases). CDR1 is MNHEY and CDR2 is SMNVEV in the germline V gene (reference sequence). The CDR3 consists of 14 residues. V lost 6 bases and J 5 bases, leaving 17 bases between the germline ends. The CDR3 region has the DNA TGTGCCAGCAGGAAACCGGGACACCGGCACGAGCAGTACTTC. It yields the protein CASRKPGHRHEQYF.

The chain couples TRBV6-4 to TRBJ2-3; 9 bases agree with TRBD1. Germline CDR1 is MRHNA and CDR2 is SNTAGT. The trim removed 3 bases at V and 5 bases at J, leaving 3 bases unmatched. The CDR3 spans 14 residues. CDR3 protein: CASSERTGEDTQYF. For the CDR3, the DNA is TGTGCCAGCAGTGAACGGACAGGGGAAGATACGCAGTATTTT.

This clone was observed once. V usage is TRBV18 and J usage is TRBJ2-7; D possibly corresponds to TRBD1 (6 bases). V lost 3 bases and J 1 base, leaving 10 bases between the germline ends. This CDR3 spans 14 amino acids. CDR1 and CDR2 (germline): KGHSH, LQKENI. CDR3 amino acids: CASSPPTGSYEQYF. CDR3 nucleotides: TGTGCCAGCTCACCTCCGACAGGATCCTACGAGCAGTACTTC.

In its sample, this clone was seen once. The J gene is TRBJ1-2, the V gene TRBV29-1; 10 nucleotides line up with TRBD1. The germline gives CDR1 SQVTM, CDR2 ANQGSEA. Germline trimming cut 0 bases from V and 4 bases from J; bases unmatched to any gene: 5. This CDR3 has 15 residues. The CDR3 DNA follows: TGCAGCGTTGAAGATCTGGACAGGGGGGGCTATGGCTACACCTTC. It translates to CSVEDLDRGGYGYTF.

The rearrangement joins TRBV9 to TRBJ2-1; TRBD2 agrees at 11 bases. CDR1 SGDLS and CDR2 YYNGEE come from the germline V gene. The CDR3 sequence is 15 residues long. Trimming cost V 0 bases and J 8 bases; bases outside gene matches: 4. The CDR3 region has the DNA TGTGCCAGCAGCGTAGCTAGCGGGAGGAGACATGAGCAGTTCTTC. Protein: CASSVASGRRHEQFF.

The count of this clone is one. V is TRBV7-6 and J is TRBJ1-6; D uncertain. V was trimmed by 7 bases and J by 10 bases, leaving 11 bases between them. The CDR3 has 12 amino acids. The V gene's germline CDR1 is SGHVS and CDR2 FNYEAQ. The CDR3 sequence: CASNTSVSPLHF. CDR3 nucleotide sequence: TGTGCCAGCAACACCTCAGTCTCACCCCTCCACTTT.

The gene calls are TRBV28 and TRBJ2-7; D may be TRBD2 (5 bases). V lost 8 bases to trimming and J lost 2 bases, with 13 bases between them. Germline assignment: CDR1 MDHEN and CDR2 SYDVKM. The CDR3 is 13 amino acids. CDR3 coding DNA: TGTGCCAGCCGCAACCCCGGGACCTACGAGCAGTACTTC. Translating it yields CASRNPGTYEQYF.

V is TRBV25-1 and J is TRBJ2-7, with 16 bases that match TRBD2. The germline V gene has CDR1 MGHDK and CDR2 SYGVNS. V dropped 4 bases and J dropped 4; count of bases not matched to a gene: 7. The CDR3 consists of 17 residues. This CDR3 is CASSVGTSGRAVYEQYF. The CDR3 DNA reads TGTGCCAGCAGTGTCGGGACTAGCGGGAGGGCCGTATACGAGCAGTACTTC.

This chain joins TRBV27 and TRBJ1-1, with D possibly TRBD1 on 5 matching bases. The V and J ends lost 6 bases and 1 base respectively, with 12 bases between them. The CDR3 covers 14 residues. Germline V lookup: CDR1 MNHEY, CDR2 SMNVEV (reference sequence). CDR3 coding DNA: TGTGCCAGCAGCCGGGGGGGTTGGAACACTGAAGCTTTCTTT. Translation gives CASSRGGWNTEAFF.

The J gene is TRBJ2-2, the V gene TRBV5-4; D call uncertain. Germline CDR1 reads SGHNT; CDR2 reads YYREEE (reference sequence). V was clipped by 2 bases and J by 3 bases, with 14 bases between them. The CDR3 totals 16 residues. The CDR3 protein is CASSLIRSSDTGELFF. Written as DNA, the CDR3 is TGTGCCAGCAGCTTAATAAGGTCCTCGGACACCGGGGAGCTGTTTTTT.

The chain carries TRBV4-3 and TRBJ1-2; 8 bases agree with TRBD1. The length of the CDR3 is 15 residues. CDR1 is LGHNA and CDR2 is YSLEER in the germline V gene. V lost 3 bases, J lost 4 bases, and 7 bases stayed unmatched. CDR3 coding DNA: TGCGCCAGCAGCCAGGATCGACAGGGGTTCTATGGCTACACCTTC. It codes for CASSQDRQGFYGYTF.

This clone came up a few times. V is TRBV6-1 and J is TRBJ1-5, with D maybe TRBD1 (5 bases). The CDR3 has 14 residues. Germline V gene data show CDR1 as MNHNS and CDR2 as SASEGT. Trimming cost V 2 bases and J 3 bases, with 8 bases left between them. CDR3 sequence reads: CASSESGDNQPQHF. CDR3 nucleotide sequence: TGTGCCAGCAGTGAATCGGGGGACAATCAGCCCCAGCATTTT.

The chain employs TRBV5-1 and TRBJ2-7; TRBD2 aligns across 7 bases. The V segment lost 2 bases and the J segment 5 bases; nucleotides outside the gene matches: 4. Germline lookup yields CDR1 SGHRS and CDR2 YFSETQ. The CDR3 has 13 amino acids. CDR3: CASSFRGDDEQYF. CDR3 in DNA: TGCGCCAGCAGCTTCCGGGGGGACGACGAGCAGTACTTC.

This chain uses TRBV4-3 with TRBJ2-7, with D perhaps TRBD2 (7 bases). Trimming removed 1 base from V and 0 bases from J, with 10 bases in between. The CDR3 is made up of 15 amino acids. Germline values: CDR1 LGHNA, CDR2 YSLEER. DNA for the CDR3: TGCGCCAGCAGCCAAGGTCGGGGGGCCTCCTACGAGCAGTACTTC. Protein sequence: CASSQGRGASYEQYF.

This sequence joins TRBV25-1 and TRBJ2-3, with 10 bases that match TRBD2. The length of the CDR3 is 14 residues. V shed 7 bases, J shed 2 bases, and the junction held 3 bases outside the gene matches. CDR1 and CDR2 from the germline V gene are MGHDK and SYGVNS. The CDR3 here is CASTLAGATDTQYF. The CDR3 DNA reads as TGTGCCAGCACTCTAGCGGGGGCCACAGATACGCAGTATTTT.

The chain carries TRBV7-8 and TRBJ1-5; unclear D gene. Germline CDR1 reads SGHVS; CDR2 reads FQNEAQ. V gave up 1 base and J gave up 9 bases, with 7 bases separating them. CDR3 size: 12 residues. The CDR3 reads CASSLGDVPQHF. The CDR3 DNA sequence: TGTGCCAGCAGCTTAGGGGATGTGCCCCAGCATTTT. The full variable domain, in which reference TRBV7-8 and TRBJ1-5 provide the parts outside the CDR3, is GAGVSQSPRYKVAKRGQDVALRCDPISGHVSLFWYQQALGQGPEFLTYFQNEAQLDKSGLPSDRFFAERPEGSVSTLKIQRTQQEDSAVYLCASSLGDVPQHFGDGTRLSIL.

The rearrangement links TRBV7-2 to TRBJ2-3, with 7 bases aligning to TRBD2. Trimming took 5 bases from V and 6 from J; bases not matched to a gene: 5. Germline V gene sequence: CDR1 SGHTA, CDR2 FQGNSA. The CDR3 length is 13 residues. The CDR3 bases are TGTGCCAGCAGCCCGGCGGGAGCCGATACGCAGTATTTT. It codes for CASSPAGADTQYF.

The chain links TRBV7-9 to TRBJ2-7; possibly TRBD1 or TRBD2 for D (5 bases each). Germline CDR1 reads SEHNR; CDR2 reads FQNEAQ (reference sequence). There are 14 residues in the CDR3. The ends were cut back, 0 bases at V and 3 bases at J, with 9 bases in the middle. The CDR3 DNA reads as TGTGCCAGCAGCTTAGCGGGGGTCTACTACGAGCAGTACTTC. Translating it yields CASSLAGVYYEQYF.

J is TRBJ1-2 and V is TRBV5-1; 7 bases align to TRBD1. V lost 5 bases and J lost 8; bases outside the gene matches: 12. CDR3 length: 14 amino acids. Germline V gene sequence: CDR1 SGHRS, CDR2 YFSETQ. DNA for the CDR3: TGCGCCAGCAGAAACAGGGGTAGAGGGAGCGGCTACACCTTC. Translated, it gives CASRNRGRGSGYTF.

The chain's CDR3 is CASSPGLAGEVKTQYF. CDR3 nucleotides: TGCGCCAGCAGCCCAGGACTAGCGGGGGAGGTGAAGACCCAGTACTTC. V usage is TRBV5-1 and J usage is TRBJ2-5; 13 nucleotides match TRBD2. This CDR3 is 16 amino acids long. V gave up 4 bases and J gave up 6 bases; unmatched junction bases: 9. Germline values: CDR1 SGHRS, CDR2 YFSETQ.

V and J are TRBV7-8 and TRBJ2-7, with D possibly called TRBD1 or TRBD2 (5 bases each). Trimming pared 8 bases from V and 2 bases from J, leaving 19 bases between. The CDR3 is 15 residues long. CDR1 is SGHVS, CDR2 FQNEAQ, per germline. The CDR3 loop reads CASLYNRDGPYEQYF. The CDR3 nucleotides are TGTGCCAGCTTATATAACCGGGACGGTCCCTACGAGCAGTACTTC.

The chain is built from TRBV7-9 and TRBJ1-1, with D possibly being TRBD1 (5 bases). The CDR3 runs 16 residues. Trimming left V 5 bases short and J 1 base short, with 17 bases between. Germline V gene sequence: CDR1 SEHNR, CDR2 FQNEAQ (reference sequence). The CDR3 DNA reads TGTGCCAGCAGCCATTACACATTAGGACAGAACACTGAAGCTTTCTTT. Its translation is CASSHYTLGQNTEAFF.

This clone rates as medium-sized. J is TRBJ1-2 and V is TRBV2; TRBD1 is a possible D gene (5 bases). V shed 7 bases and J shed 4 bases, with 10 bases lying between them. This CDR3 has 12 amino acids. Germline V CDR1 and CDR2: SNHLY, FYNNEI. The CDR3 DNA sequence: TGTGCCAGCACCAGGGCGACCTATGGCTACACCTTC. The encoded protein is CASTRATYGYTF.

This clone showed up just a few times. V gene TRBV19 combines with J gene TRBJ1-2; possible D gene TRBD1, 5 bases. Germline lookup yields CDR1 LNHDA and CDR2 SQIVND (reference sequence). The V gene lost 7 bases and the J gene lost 0 bases, with 12 bases spanning the gap. The CDR3 totals 14 residues. CDR3 coding DNA: TGTGCCAGTATCGCCGGGGCTACTAACTATGGCTACACCTTC. Protein sequence: CASIAGATNYGYTF.

The gene calls are TRBV6-4 and TRBJ2-7; 9 bases align to TRBD1. Germline V lookup: CDR1 MRHNA, CDR2 SNTAGT. The CDR3 length is 14 residues. Germline trimming cut 8 bases from V and 4 bases from J; bases unmatched to any gene: 9. The CDR3 spells CASSGQGPGYEQYF. CDR3 DNA sequence: TGTGCCAGCTCCGGACAGGGGCCCGGATACGAGCAGTACTTC.

J is TRBJ2-4 and V is TRBV4-1; 16 nucleotides align to TRBD2. CDR1 MGHRA and CDR2 YSYEKL come from the germline V gene. The CDR3 extends over 20 amino acids. The trim removed 0 bases at V and 3 bases at J, leaving 8 bases unmatched. The CDR3 DNA follows: TGCGCCAGCAGCCAAGATGGGACTAGCGGGGGGGCGTTTGTCAAAAACATTCAGTACTTC. Encoded protein: CASSQDGTSGGAFVKNIQYF.

The V and J genes are TRBV7-6 and TRBJ2-2, with 11 bases matching TRBD1. The CDR3 spans 17 residues. Trimming cost V 1 base and J 4 bases; bases outside gene matches: 5. Germline assignment: CDR1 SGHVS and CDR2 FNYEAQ. CDR3: CASSLDGGTGGTGELFF. CDR3 coding DNA: TGTGCCAGCAGCTTAGACGGGGGGACAGGGGGCACCGGGGAGCTGTTTTTT.

V usage is TRBV18 and J usage is TRBJ2-2; 11 bases fit TRBD1. Trimming at V came to 2 bases and at J to 6 bases, leaving 5 bases not matched to a gene. Germline assignment: CDR1 KGHSH and CDR2 LQKENI. CDR3 length: 16 residues. The CDR3 sequence: CASSPGQGAQSGELFF. The CDR3 coding sequence is TGTGCCAGCTCACCAGGACAGGGGGCGCAGTCCGGGGAGCTGTTTTTT.

The chain links TRBV18 to TRBJ2-1, with D possibly TRBD1 on 5 matching bases. This CDR3 is 17 amino acids long. In germline, CDR1 is KGHSH, CDR2 LQKENI. V gave up 3 bases and J gave up 0 bases, with 15 bases separating them. CDR3 protein: CASSPRASVGSYNEQFF. DNA of the CDR3: TGTGCCAGCTCACCCAGGGCCTCCGTGGGCTCCTACAATGAGCAGTTCTTC.

CDR3 nucleotide sequence: TGTGCCATCAGTGAGTTAACATACGAGCAGTACTTC. This sequence encodes CAISELTYEQYF. The chain combines TRBV10-3 with TRBJ2-7, with no clear D. Trimming took 1 base from V and 4 from J, leaving 5 bases between them. Germline V gives CDR1 ENHRY, CDR2 SYGVKD. The CDR3 extends over 12 amino acids.

This chain connects TRBV5-6 to TRBJ1-2, with 10 bases lining up with TRBD1. CDR1 and CDR2 (germline): SGHDT, YYEEEE. The junction had 5 bases not matched to a gene; V was cut back by 1 base and J by 8 bases. The CDR3 is 14 amino acids. The CDR3 bases are TGTGCCAGCAGCTTGATGACAGGGGGCAGGGGCTACACCTTC. Its translation is CASSLMTGGRGYTF.